Below are 5 T cell receptor beta chains sequenced from a single sample in a study of T cells expressing NK-cell markers. TCRdb reprocessed the 5' RACE reads, with one entry per CDR3 protein and no DNA. The listing contains 500,000 to 600,000 distinct CDR3 sequences. What was sequenced was blood T cells: a sorted CD56 or NKG2C T cell subset, CD4+ or CD8+ T cells, or bulk PBMC T cells (not recorded which). The source of these receptors is a man younger than 35 in good health.

This chain connects TRBV7-9 to TRBJ1-4; as DNA is missing, the TRBD1 call by TCRdb cannot be tested. There are 12 residues in the CDR3. CDR1 and CDR2 from the germline V gene are SEHNR and FQNEAQ (reference sequence). The CDR3 is CASSTGGEKLFF.

The chain employs TRBV20-1 and TRBJ2-1; TCRdb selects TRBD2, and the lack of DNA leaves this call unchecked. This CDR3 spans 14 amino acids. Germline-derived CDR1 and CDR2 are DFQATT and SNEGSKA (reference sequence). The CDR3 reads CSARDGTSPLEQFF.

This rearrangement joins TRBV27 to TRBJ1-1. The CDR3 is 14 amino acids. Germline CDR1 is MNHEY and CDR2 is SMNVEV (reference sequence). The CDR3 spells CASSELAMNTEAFF.

The rearrangement links TRBV4-1 to TRBJ2-4; as DNA is missing, the TRBD1 call by TCRdb cannot be tested. CDR1 and CDR2 from the germline V gene are MGHRA and YSYEKL. The CDR3 runs 18 residues. This CDR3 is CASSQPPGQGALKDIQYF.

The rearrangement links TRBV12-3 or TRBV12-4 to TRBJ2-3; TCRdb picks TRBD2, but there is no DNA to check that call. The CDR3 is made up of 15 amino acids. This CDR3 is CASSFSTSDTDTQYF.